One and the same sample provided the 24 T cell receptor beta chains below, sequenced in a study of cytomegalovirus exposure and HLA in healthy donors. Use of 60 Vbeta and 13 Jbeta primers characterized the PCR. Generated by immunoSEQ multiplex PCR, the TCRdb table keeps only in-frame clones and is missing some. Among 100,000 to 150,000 clones listed, 70% to 85% were seen once. The specimen sequenced was PBMCs. These TCRs come from a female donor in good health and CMV-seronegative.

This clone appeared a single time. The chain employs TRBV4-2 and TRBJ1-4; D is ambiguous. V lost 3 bases and J 0 bases, leaving 11 bases between the germline ends. Germline CDR1 reads LGHNA; CDR2 reads YNFKEQ. This CDR3 contains 16 residues. CDR3 protein: CASSQGRLTTNEKLFF. The CDR3 DNA is TGTGCCAGCAGCCAGGGTCGACTCACAACTAATGAAAAACTGTTTTTT.

The genes are TRBV30 and TRBJ2-2; TRBD2 matches 14 bases. This CDR3 comprises 20 residues. Per germline, CDR1 GTSNPN and CDR2 SVGIG (reference sequence). Germline trimming cut 2 bases from V and 1 base from J; bases unmatched to any gene: 12. The CDR3 sequence: CAWSPPGLAGVKGNTGELFF. For the CDR3, the DNA is TGTGCCTGGAGTCCTCCGGGACTAGCGGGGGTAAAGGGGAACACCGGGGAGCTGTTTTTT.

The rearrangement joins TRBV19 to TRBJ2-5; 12 bases match TRBD1. J was trimmed by 5 bases and V by 0 bases; bases with no gene match: 4. This CDR3 region has 16 residues. CDR1 and CDR2 (germline): LNHDA, SQIVND (reference sequence). CDR3 region: CASSIEGTGGQETQYF. CDR3 nucleotide sequence: TGTGCCAGTAGTATAGAGGGGACAGGGGGCCAGGAGACCCAGTACTTC. The full variable domain, with the rest looked up from reference TRBV19 and TRBJ2-5, is DGGITQSPKYLFRKEGQNVTLSCEQNLNHDAMYWYRQDPGQGLRLIYYSQIVNDFQKGDIAEGYSVSREKKESFPLTVTSAQKNPTAFYLCASSIEGTGGQETQYFGPGTRLLVL.

There are a few counts of this clone. V is TRBV11-2 and J is TRBJ2-7; tentative D call: TRBD1 (5 bases). This CDR3 comprises 15 residues. Looked up from germline, CDR1 is SGHAT and CDR2 is FQNNGV. Trimming stripped 5 bases from V and 3 bases from J, with 17 bases between. CDR3 in DNA: TGTGCCAGCAGCCTCGTGGACAACCCGTTCTACGAGCAGTACTTC. Its translation: CASSLVDNPFYEQYF.

This clone has more than one count but fewer than ten. The rearrangement uses TRBV11-3 and TRBJ2-3; unclear D gene. The germline gives CDR1 SGHNT, CDR2 YENEEA. Trimming took off 2 bases at V and 0 bases at J, with 6 bases between the two ends. This CDR3 has 14 residues. CDR3 DNA sequence: TGTGCCAGCAGCTTATCTCGGAGCACAGATACGCAGTATTTT. This gives the protein CASSLSRSTDTQYF.

This sequence joins TRBV7-9 and TRBJ1-4; D is uncertain. Trimming took 2 bases from V and 0 from J, leaving 7 bases between them. The CDR3 loop spans 15 amino acids. In germline, CDR1 is SEHNR, CDR2 FQNEAQ (reference sequence). CDR3 loop: CASSLNSPTNEKLFF. DNA of the CDR3: TGTGCCAGCAGCTTAAACAGTCCAACTAATGAAAAACTGTTTTTT.

V usage is TRBV25-1 and J usage is TRBJ1-2; 7 nucleotides agree with TRBD1. The CDR3 spans 16 residues. Germline CDR1 is MGHDK and CDR2 is SYGVNS. V lost 2 bases, J lost 6 bases, and 12 bases stayed unmatched. The CDR3 DNA reads as TGTGCCAGCAGTGAACTCCCCGACAGGGAAGGCCATGGCTACACCTTC. As protein: CASSELPDREGHGYTF.

This clone turned up a few times. This chain links TRBV6-6 with TRBJ1-1, with 9 bases fitting TRBD1. J was trimmed by 4 bases and V by 6 bases; bases with no gene match: 3. The CDR3 is 13 amino acids. Per germline, CDR1 MNHNY and CDR2 SVGAGI (reference sequence). In DNA, the CDR3 is TGTGCCAGCAGCAGGACAGGGGTCACTGAAGCTTTCTTT. Protein product: CASSRTGVTEAFF.

V usage is TRBV27 and J usage is TRBJ2-3; TRBD2 matches 12 bases. CDR3 size: 15 residues. Losses at the gene ends were 7 bases for V and 5 bases for J; bases not matched to a gene: 7. The germline gives CDR1 MNHEY, CDR2 SMNVEV (reference sequence). For the CDR3, the DNA is TGTGCCAGCAATGCCCTAGCGGGAGGGCAAGATACGCAGTATTTT. It is translated as CASNALAGGQDTQYF.

The V call is TRBV28, the J call TRBJ2-7, with 8 bases lining up with TRBD1. V lost 7 bases, J lost 1 base, and 6 bases stayed unmatched. Germline-derived CDR1 and CDR2 are MDHEN and SYDVKM. This CDR3 is built from 14 residues. CDR3 loop: CASKPGGESYEQYF. CDR3 nucleotides: TGTGCCAGCAAACCAGGGGGCGAGTCCTACGAGCAGTACTTC.

The rearrangement uses TRBV7-3 and TRBJ2-7; D uncertain. The CDR3 totals 13 residues. Germline CDR1 and CDR2: SGHTA and FQGTGA. Between the trimmed V and J ends, which lost 2 bases and 2 bases, there was a span of 7 bases. The CDR3 DNA sequence: TGTGCCAGCAGCTTATTCCCAGCCTACGAGCAGTACTTC. It yields the protein CASSLFPAYEQYF.

The chain links TRBV9 to TRBJ2-1; D perhaps matches TRBD2 (6 bases). V was shortened by 1 base and J by 4 bases, with 18 bases between the two germline ends. This CDR3 is 17 amino acids long. CDR1 is SGDLS and CDR2 is YYNGEE in the germline V gene. The CDR3 sequence: CASSVRADGGMYNEQFF. In DNA form, the CDR3 reads TGTGCCAGCAGCGTACGGGCCGACGGCGGGATGTACAATGAGCAGTTCTTC.

The gene calls are TRBV5-1 and TRBJ2-5; 12 nucleotides line up with TRBD2. The V segment lost 0 bases and the J segment 4 bases; nucleotides outside the gene matches: 4. Per the germline V gene, CDR1 is SGHRS and CDR2 is YFSETQ. The CDR3 extends over 16 amino acids. CDR3 coding DNA: TGCGCCAGCAGCTTGGGACTAGCGGGAGTGGGAGAGACCCAGTACTTC. Protein product: CASSLGLAGVGETQYF.

The chain combines TRBV10-3 with TRBJ2-2; TRBD2 aligns across 10 bases. V was pared by 7 bases and J by 7 bases, with 6 bases of the junction left unmatched. This CDR3 has 14 amino acids. CDR1 and CDR2 from the germline V gene are ENHRY and SYGVKD. CDR3 coding DNA: TGTGCCATCAAAGGAGCGGGAGGGGTCGGGGAGCTGTTTTTT. Translation gives CAIKGAGGVGELFF.

J is TRBJ1-1 and V is TRBV28; TRBD1 matches at 9 bases. After removal of 5 bases from V and 4 bases from J, the junction contained 8 bases not matched to a gene. This CDR3 comprises 15 residues. The germline V gene has CDR1 MDHEN and CDR2 SYDVKM. CDR3 DNA sequence: TGTGCCAGCAGTCCGCCGGGACAGGGTGGCACTGAAGCTTTCTTT. This gives the protein CASSPPGQGGTEAFF.

The CDR3 coding sequence is TGCGCCAGCGGGGAAGGGGTTCAAGAGACCCAGTACTTC. Translation: CASGEGVQETQYF. The V and J genes are TRBV5-1 and TRBJ2-5; maybe TRBD1 (5 bases). Germline loops: CDR1 SGHRS, CDR2 YFSETQ. Trimming stripped 7 bases from V and 2 bases from J, with 12 bases between. CDR3 length: 13 residues.

The V and J genes are TRBV7-7 and TRBJ2-1; no clear D. V shed 5 bases and J shed 9 bases, with 14 bases lying between them. The CDR3 consists of 13 residues. CDR1 and CDR2 from the germline V gene are SSHAT and FNYEAQ (reference sequence). The CDR3 here is CASSVRPAAEQFF. CDR3 DNA sequence: TGTGCCAGCAGCGTCCGCCCGGCGGCTGAGCAGTTCTTC.

This clone was observed a few times. This sequence joins TRBV7-3 and TRBJ2-1; a weak D match, TRBD2 (6 bases). CDR3 length: 14 residues. Trimming stripped 5 bases from V and 8 bases from J, with 16 bases between. The germline gives CDR1 SGHTA, CDR2 FQGTGA. The CDR3 spells CASSPRRAGDEQFF. CDR3 bases: TGTGCCAGCAGCCCCCGAAGAGCGGGCGATGAGCAGTTCTTC.

The chain uses TRBV28 and TRBJ2-2, with 7 bases fitting TRBD1. Per the germline V gene, CDR1 is MDHEN and CDR2 is SYDVKM. CDR3 length equals 15 residues. V was clipped by 6 bases and J by 2 bases; unmatched bases: 6. This CDR3 is CASSPGQVNTGELFF. The CDR3 nucleotides read TGTGCCAGCAGCCCCGGACAGGTCAACACCGGGGAGCTGTTTTTT.

CDR3 bases: TGTGCCAGCGAGGGGGCAGTCAGCACAGATACGCAGTATTTT. Translated: CASEGAVSTDTQYF. The V gene is TRBV2, the J gene TRBJ2-3; 7 nucleotides line up with TRBD1. The CDR3 covers 14 residues. The J segment lost 0 bases and the V segment lost 8 bases, leaving 5 bases of the junction unmatched. Germline V gene data show CDR1 as SNHLY and CDR2 as FYNNEI.

The chain uses TRBV28 and TRBJ2-1, with D possibly being TRBD2 (5 bases). Trimming stripped 2 bases from V and 6 bases from J, with 11 bases between. The germline V gene has CDR1 MDHEN and CDR2 SYDVKM. The CDR3 has 14 residues. CDR3 sequence reads: CASSLSGRSNEQFF. The CDR3 nucleotides are TGTGCCAGCAGTTTAAGCGGCCGCTCCAATGAGCAGTTCTTC.

The chain employs TRBV4-1 and TRBJ2-4; D is unclear. CDR3 length: 17 residues. CDR1 and CDR2 (germline): MGHRA, YSYEKL. V lost 3 bases, J lost 2 bases, and 17 bases lay in between. Here the CDR3 reads CASSQGRDLITKNIQYF. The CDR3 region has the DNA TGCGCCAGCAGCCAGGGTAGAGACTTAATTACCAAAAACATTCAGTACTTC.

The genes are TRBV5-1 and TRBJ2-5; no clear D gene. The J call may be mistaken, given a closer DNA end match to TRBJ2-7. This CDR3 is built from 12 residues. The germline gives CDR1 SGHRS, CDR2 YFSETQ. The chain's CDR3 is CASSLDGYEQYF. CDR3 sequence (DNA): TGCGCCAGCAGCTTGGATGGTTACGAGCAGTACTTC.

V gene TRBV7-9 combines with J gene TRBJ2-1; 10 nucleotides agree with TRBD2. Germline trimming cut 6 bases from V and 1 base from J; bases unmatched to any gene: 15. The CDR3 is 19 amino acids. The germline gives CDR1 SEHNR, CDR2 FQNEAQ (reference sequence). Written as DNA, the CDR3 is TGTGCCAGCAGACCCAAAGGGCTAGCGGGAGTTCGGTCCTACAATGAGCAGTTCTTC. It encodes CASRPKGLAGVRSYNEQFF.